The entry that follows covers one T cell receptor (beta chain) sequence. The target antigen is unknown. This sample is part of a study of cytomegalovirus exposure and HLA in healthy donors. Study in general: Drawn from HLA-typed donors, 80 million to 100 million unique TCRs were held in an early data release. Clustering assigned roughly 81% of the approximately 390 genotyped donors to the Caucasian-associated ancestry cluster.

PCR involved 60 Vbeta and 13 Jbeta primers. This table comes from immunoSEQ multiplex PCR, and its TCRdb copy is limited to in-frame clones, with some not included. The sample includes about 76,000 clones. Study-wide points: Immune exposure information available was restricted to CMV serostatus.

Trimming took off 5 bases at V and 5 bases at J, with 15 bases between the two ends. Germline loops: CDR1 SGHTA, CDR2 FQGNSA. The CDR3 has 15 amino acids. This clonotype was obtained from a middle-aged woman in good health and CMV-seropositive. Sequencing was performed on PBMCs. V is TRBV7-2 and J is TRBJ2-2; no clear D gene. CDR3 region: CASSLTPGVTGELFF. CDR3 coding DNA: TGTGCCAGCAGCCTAACCCCGGGTGTAACCGGGGAGCTGTTTTTT.